This T cell receptor beta chain is drawn from a study of T cell responses to AZD1222 COVID-19 vaccine. Regarding the study as a whole: At baseline, just a handful of AZD1222 recipients tested seropositive.

Method: immunoSEQ multiplex PCR; TCRdb's copy keeps in-frame clones and lacks some. The sample holds over 120,000 clones, 88% seen once. The CDR3 totals 14 residues. Trimming removed 4 bases from V and 4 bases from J, with 14 bases in between. Germline V gene data show CDR1 as LNHDA and CDR2 as SQIVND (reference sequence). Details on this clone: No antigen is known for it.

The chain employs TRBV19 and TRBJ2-7, with D possibly matching TRBD2 (5 bases). This specimen consisted of peripheral blood, obtained 28 days after the second dose of the MenACWY control vaccine. The receptor was isolated from an adult who received the MenACWY meningococcal vaccine as a control. The CDR3 DNA is TGTGCCAGTAGTAGGACTGTAGGGTCGTACGAGCAGTACTTC. This sequence encodes CASSRTVGSYEQYF. Full variable domain (rest looked up from reference TRBV19 and TRBJ2-7): DGGITQSPKYLFRKEGQNVTLSCEQNLNHDAMYWYRQDPGQGLRLIYYSQIVNDFQKGDIAEGYSVSREKKESFPLTVTSAQKNPTAFYLCASSRTVGSYEQYFGPGTRLTVT.